These 18 T cell receptor beta chains share one sample of origin, sequenced in a study of CD8 T cells in ankylosing spondylitis. General observations from the study: One TCR beta motif, made up of several highly homologous variants, appeared characteristic of ankylosing spondylitis blood.

These receptors have no identified antigens. TCRdb redid the calling of the 5' RACE reads with MiXCR, one entry per CDR3 protein. This sample yields around 220,000 distinct CDR3 sequences, of which 15% to 20% are seen a single time; under 55% belongs to the top ten. The material sequenced was blood, either unsorted or a sorted T cell fraction (not recorded which). These receptors were taken from a male donor with ankylosing spondylitis.

The chain carries TRBV10-3 and TRBJ2-3, with TRBD2 matching over 9 bases. The J segment lost 6 bases and the V segment lost 8 bases, leaving 9 bases of the junction unmatched. This CDR3 contains 14 residues. Per germline, CDR1 ENHRY and CDR2 SYGVKD. The CDR3: CAIWEGLASDTQYF. The CDR3 DNA reads TGTGCCATCTGGGAAGGACTAGCGTCCGATACGCAGTATTTT.

The table lists this clonotype with a few counts. J is TRBJ2-1 and V is TRBV9, with D possibly matching TRBD2 (6 bases). Germline V CDR1 and CDR2: SGDLS, YYNGEE. The CDR3 covers 13 residues. V was cut by 2 bases and J by 6 bases, with 9 bases left in between. CDR3 nucleotide sequence: TGTGCCAGCAGCGTCTCGACTAGCAATGAGCAGTTCTTC. Its protein is CASSVSTSNEQFF.

The sample holds a few counts of this clonotype. This CDR3 reads CSVAAVYGYTF. As DNA, the CDR3 is TGCAGCGTTGCGGCCGTCTATGGCTACACCTTC. The chain couples TRBV29-1 to TRBJ1-2; D not resolved. CDR1 and CDR2 (germline): SQVTM, ANQGSEA. Trimming removed 4 bases at V and 4 bases at J, with 7 bases between. The CDR3 runs 11 residues.

The chain uses TRBV2 and TRBJ2-3; D perhaps matches TRBD2 (7 bases). Germline CDR1 reads SNHLY; CDR2 reads FYNNEI. The CDR3 is made up of 16 amino acids. Between the trimmed V and J ends, which lost 6 bases and 2 bases, there was a span of 18 bases. Here the CDR3 reads CASSLKGGGTTDTQYF. CDR3 nucleotide sequence: TGTGCCAGCAGCCTAAAGGGGGGGGGAACCACAGATACGCAGTATTTT.

This clonotype was seen more than once but under ten times. The chain joins TRBV5-1 to TRBJ2-6, with 9 bases identical to TRBD2. The V gene end was trimmed by 4 bases and the J gene end by 0 bases; junction bases not matched to a gene: 8. Germline V CDR1 and CDR2: SGHRS, YFSETQ. The CDR3 sequence is 18 residues long. Here the CDR3 reads CASSTELAGHSGANVLTF. The DNA for the CDR3 is TGCGCCAGCAGCACCGAACTAGCGGGTCACTCTGGGGCCAACGTCCTGACTTTC.

The chain couples TRBV2 to TRBJ2-5; possibly TRBD2 for D (7 bases). V lost 6 bases, J lost 2 bases, and 13 bases lay in between. This CDR3 has 14 amino acids. CDR1 and CDR2 (germline): SNHLY, FYNNEI. CDR3: CASRGGGLQETQYF. As DNA, the CDR3 is TGTGCCAGCAGAGGGGGGGGGCTACAAGAGACCCAGTACTTC.

V usage is TRBV27 and J usage is TRBJ2-7, with TRBD2 identical over 8 bases. Per the germline V gene, CDR1 is MNHEY and CDR2 is SMNVEV (reference sequence). V lost 3 bases to trimming and J lost 0 bases; unmatched junction nucleotides: 1. The CDR3 covers 14 residues. Written as DNA, the CDR3 is TGTGCCAGCAGTTTCAGCGGGAGCTCCTACGAGCAGTACTTC. Its protein product is CASSFSGSSYEQYF.

The chain is built from TRBV27 and TRBJ2-2; 13 bases map to TRBD2. Germline V gene lookup returns CDR1 MNHEY and CDR2 SMNVEV (reference sequence). The length of the CDR3 is 19 residues. Trimming took 5 bases from V and 6 from J; bases not matched to a gene: 15. The CDR3 region has the DNA TGTGCCAGCAGTCCACTCGGGACTAGCGGGATATATCCTCCCGGGGAGCTGTTTTTT. This codes for CASSPLGTSGIYPPGELFF.

This chain links TRBV9 with TRBJ2-1; maybe TRBD2 (6 bases). The CDR3 has 16 amino acids. V was cut by 5 bases and J by 5 bases, with 20 bases left in between. Germline lookup yields CDR1 SGDLS and CDR2 YYNGEE. CDR3 coding DNA: TGTGCCAGCAGTCCTACCGGGACTTCGGAGGACAATGAGCAGTTCTTC. It encodes CASSPTGTSEDNEQFF.

This clonotype came up a few times. V gene TRBV14 combines with J gene TRBJ2-5; 11 nucleotides line up with TRBD2. This CDR3 has 16 residues. J lost 5 bases, V lost 5 bases, and 10 bases had no gene match. The germline V gene encodes CDR1 SGHDN and CDR2 FVKESK. CDR3 sequence (DNA): TGTGCCAGCAGCACCCGACTAGCGGGGTTGTCGGAGACCCAGTACTTC. It is translated as CASSTRLAGLSETQYF. Based on the CDR3 plus reference TRBV14 and TRBJ2-5, the full variable domain is EAGVTQFPSHSVIEKGQTVTLRCDPISGHDNLYWYRRVMGKEIKFLLHFVKESKQDESGMPNNRFLAERTGGTYSTLKVQPAELEDSGVYFCASSTRLAGLSETQYFGPGTRLLVL.

The chain is built from TRBV6-4 and TRBJ2-1, with D tentatively TRBD1 or TRBD2 (7 bases each). Germline-derived CDR1 and CDR2 are MRHNA and SNTAGT. The CDR3 consists of 16 residues. The V end lost 0 bases, the J end lost 6 bases, and 15 bases lay between the germline ends. The CDR3 spells CASSDSTAGGGNEQFF. CDR3 in DNA: TGTGCCAGCAGTGACTCGACGGCAGGGGGGGGCAATGAGCAGTTCTTC.

This clonotype has just a few counts. J is TRBJ2-5 and V is TRBV5-5; 9 nucleotides align to TRBD1. The CDR3 runs 14 residues. Germline V gene lookup returns CDR1 SGHKS and CDR2 YYEKEE (reference sequence). V lost 2 bases and J lost 4; bases outside the gene matches: 3. CDR3 sequence: CASSLDRGGETQYF. The CDR3, as DNA: TGTGCCAGCAGCTTAGACAGGGGGGGAGAGACCCAGTACTTC.

The table lists this clonotype with a few counts. V gene TRBV12-3 or TRBV12-4 combines with J gene TRBJ2-1, with TRBD2 matching 10 bases. CDR3 size: 16 residues. V shed 0 bases and J 8 bases; nucleotides not matched to a gene: 7. CDR3 amino acids: CASSLAIAGGSDEQFF. Written as DNA, the CDR3 is TGTGCCAGCAGTTTAGCGATAGCGGGAGGATCCGATGAGCAGTTCTTC.

V usage is TRBV29-1 and J usage is TRBJ2-7; a weak D match, TRBD1 (6 bases). Germline V gives CDR1 SQVTM, CDR2 ANQGSEA. Trimming pared 7 bases from V and 3 bases from J, leaving 16 bases between. The CDR3 extends over 13 amino acids. The CDR3 loop is CSARDTEGYEQYF. CDR3 nucleotides: TGCAGCGCACGGGACACCGAGGGCTACGAGCAGTACTTC.

J is TRBJ2-1 and V is TRBV9; TRBD2 agrees at 10 bases. This CDR3 has 15 residues. The germline gives CDR1 SGDLS, CDR2 YYNGEE. The V and J ends lost 0 bases and 8 bases, in that order; junction bases with no gene match: 5. This CDR3 reads CASSVESSGSHEQFF. The DNA of the CDR3 is TGTGCCAGCAGCGTAGAGTCTAGCGGGAGTCATGAGCAGTTCTTC.

This chain links TRBV13 with TRBJ2-7, with 7 bases identical to TRBD1. Germline CDR1 reads PRHDT; CDR2 reads FYEKMQ (reference sequence). J gave up 0 bases and V 0 bases, and 2 bases lay outside the gene matches. The CDR3 runs 15 residues. Here the CDR3 reads CASSLGGTVSYEQYF. In DNA form, the CDR3 reads TGTGCCAGCAGCTTAGGAGGGACAGTCTCCTACGAGCAGTACTTC.

A few counts support this clonotype. The chain is built from TRBV16 and TRBJ1-1; D is possibly TRBD1 (5 bases). Looked up from germline, CDR1 is KGHSY and CDR2 is FQNENV. This CDR3 spans 14 amino acids. V lost 4 bases and J 3 bases, leaving 12 bases between the germline ends. DNA of the CDR3: TGTGCCAGCAGCCCACAAGGGGAGGACACTGAAGCTTTCTTT. It translates to CASSPQGEDTEAFF.

This clonotype was seen only a few times. Here the CDR3 DNA reads TGTGCCAGTAGTATTAGCGGCTCCTACGAGCAGTACTTC. It yields the protein CASSISGSYEQYF. The V call is TRBV19, the J call TRBJ2-7; D perhaps matches TRBD2 (6 bases). Germline CDR1 is LNHDA and CDR2 is SQIVND (reference sequence). The CDR3 covers 13 residues. V gave up 3 bases and J gave up 0 bases, with 6 bases separating them.